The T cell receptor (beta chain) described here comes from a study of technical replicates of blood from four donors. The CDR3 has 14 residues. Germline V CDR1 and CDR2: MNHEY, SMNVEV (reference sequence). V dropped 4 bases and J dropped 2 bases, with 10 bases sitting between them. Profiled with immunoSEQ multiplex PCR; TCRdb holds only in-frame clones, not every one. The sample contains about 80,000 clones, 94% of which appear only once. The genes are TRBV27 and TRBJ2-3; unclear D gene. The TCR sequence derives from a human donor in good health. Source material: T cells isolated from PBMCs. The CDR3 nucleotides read TGTGCCAGCAGTTATCAACCTATCACAGATACGCAGTATTTT. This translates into CASSYQPITDTQYF.